The clone carrying this T cell receptor (beta chain) has only a few counts. The antigen is unknown. CDR1 and CDR2 from the germline V gene are SQVTM and ANQGSEA. The CDR3 runs 13 residues. The V segment lost 7 bases and the J segment 7 bases; nucleotides outside the gene matches: 9. This record belongs to a study of beta chain features in type 1 diabetes. Study-wide points: Researchers report that Type 1 diabetes patients had moderately but significantly shorter TCRB CDR3s across all four CD4+ subsets.

Reverse transcription of all isolated RNA meant that expressed TCRB transcripts were sequenced. This table comes from immunoSEQ multiplex PCR, and its TCRdb copy is limited to in-frame clones, with some not included. The sample has 130,000 to 150,000 clones, roughly 53% seen once. This chain joins TRBV29-1 and TRBJ1-5; 8 bases line up with TRBD1. The sample consisted of Tregs from blood. This clonotype originated in a man aged 18-30 years in good health. This chain's CDR3 is CSGSQGVGQPQHF. CDR3 in DNA: TGCAGCGGATCACAGGGGGTGGGACAGCCCCAGCATTTT.